This T cell receptor beta chain was captured by sequencing in a study of blood T cells in healthy people across ages. Study results and caveats: The lack of PBMC sorting stopped any conclusive naive versus antigen-experienced comparison.

A second PCR of about 6 to 12 cycles used a sample-barcoded 5' primer and a J-beta primer mix. TCRdb recomputed calls from the 5' RACE reads with MiXCR, one row per CDR3 protein. The repertoire holds fewer than 900,000 distinct CDR3 sequences, roughly two fifths seen once, with 20% in the top ten. V lost 5 bases, J lost 4 bases, and 8 bases lay in between. This CDR3 has 12 residues. Germline assignment: CDR1 ENHRY and CDR2 SYGVKD. Each sample had at least 6.5 million PBMCs isolated. Total RNA amounts of at least 6 micrograms were extracted per sample. Only a few counts were recorded for this clonotype. Its specificity is not known.

J is TRBJ1-1 and V is TRBV10-3; D unclear. Sequencing was performed on blood. The receptor comes from a woman aged 55 to 70 in good health. CDR3 loop: CAISPSGTEAFF. The CDR3 nucleotides are TGTGCCATCAGTCCGTCGGGCACTGAAGCTTTCTTT.